The 3 T cell receptor beta chains presented below share a single source sample, sequenced in a study of blood T cell repertoires in COVID-19. TCRdb's table, derived via immunoSEQ multiplex PCR, lists solely in-frame clones and lacks some. The data show about 190,000 clones, 86% seen once. The sample comprised PBMCs or T cells enriched from blood (not recorded which). All receptors derive from a middle-aged man with acute COVID-19.

This clone was picked up one time. CDR3 protein: CASSLSNSPLHF. CDR3 bases: TGTGCCAGCAGCCTCAGTAATTCACCCCTCCACTTT. The chain recombines TRBV7-3 with TRBJ1-6; D is undetermined. CDR3 length: 12 residues. V was trimmed by 5 bases and J by 6 bases, leaving 5 bases between them. Germline CDR1 and CDR2: SGHTA and FQGTGA.

The chain combines TRBV30 with TRBJ1-5; the D gene is possibly TRBD1 (6 bases). There are 11 residues in the CDR3. Deletions cut 6 bases from V and 11 bases from J, with 14 bases between. The germline CDR1 and CDR2 sequences are GTSNPN and SVGIG (reference sequence). CDR3 nucleotides: TGTGCCTGCCGGGGGGGCTCGGCCCAGCATTTT. It specifies CACRGGSAQHF.

V is TRBV5-3 and J is TRBJ1-2; D is undetermined. TRBV5-3 is marked as an open reading frame, function uncertain. The CDR3 has 16 amino acids. Trimming cost V 4 bases and J 2 bases, with 18 bases left between them. CDR3 amino acids: CARSRAGDSWNYGYTF. DNA of the CDR3: TGTGCCAGAAGCAGGGCCGGGGATAGTTGGAACTATGGCTACACCTTC.